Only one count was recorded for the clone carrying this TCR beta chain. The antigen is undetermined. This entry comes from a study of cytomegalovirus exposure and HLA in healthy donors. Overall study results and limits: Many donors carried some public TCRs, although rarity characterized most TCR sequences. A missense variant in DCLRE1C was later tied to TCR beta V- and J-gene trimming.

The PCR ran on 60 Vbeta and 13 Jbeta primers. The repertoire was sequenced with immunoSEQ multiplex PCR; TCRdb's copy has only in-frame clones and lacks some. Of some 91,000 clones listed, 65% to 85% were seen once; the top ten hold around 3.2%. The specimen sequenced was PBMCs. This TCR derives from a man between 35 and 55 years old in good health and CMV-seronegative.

The CDR3 DNA reads as TGCGCCAGCAGTGCCGGACAGGGTAGCGCTGAAGCTTTCTTT. Protein sequence: CASSAGQGSAEAFF. The chain couples TRBV10-1 to TRBJ1-1; TRBD1 matches 8 bases. Germline values: CDR1 WNHNN, CDR2 SYGVQD (reference sequence). The CDR3 sequence is 14 residues long. V trimming: 4 bases; J trimming: 6 bases; junction bases outside the gene matches: 7.